The clone carrying this T cell receptor (beta chain) occurred many times. These data originate in a study of blood T cell repertoires in COVID-19. Study-wide context: Material from acute and convalescent COVID-19 was sourced from the United States, Italy and Spain.

Germline-derived CDR1 and CDR2 are PRHDT and FYEKMQ (reference sequence). This CDR3 is 15 amino acids long. Deletions cut 1 base from V and 5 bases from J, with 14 bases between. Repertoires were generated with immunoSEQ multiplex PCR, while TCRdb's copy carries only in-frame clones and drops some. The profile shows hundreds of thousands of clones, 86% of them singletons. The chain carries TRBV13 and TRBJ1-2, with unresolved D. Sequencing input: peripheral blood. The receptor's source is a young woman with active or convalescent COVID-19. For the CDR3, the DNA is TGTGCCAGCAGCTTAGAGGCGGGAGAGAATTATGGCTACACCTTC. It codes for CASSLEAGENYGYTF.